This TCR beta chain was documented in a study of blood T cell repertoires in COVID-19. Germline lookup yields CDR1 SEHNR and CDR2 FQNEAQ (reference sequence). This CDR3 spans 15 amino acids. The J segment lost 2 bases and the V segment lost 5 bases, leaving 7 bases of the junction unmatched. Data came from immunoSEQ multiplex PCR; TCRdb stores just in-frame clones and leaves some out. The table shows about 59,000 clones, with around 79% occurring only once. The chain recombines TRBV7-9 with TRBJ1-2, with TRBD1 matching 8 bases. The sample taken for sequencing was peripheral blood. The clonotype comes from a woman aged 70-85 years with acute or convalescent COVID-19. This CDR3 reads CASSTYDRGNYGYTF. CDR3 nucleotides: TGTGCCAGCAGCACCTATGACAGGGGAAACTATGGCTACACCTTC.